This TCR beta chain was found in a study of blood T cell repertoires in COVID-19. Study as a whole: T cells, B-cell-depleted T cells, or PBMCs provided the cDNA or gDNA that served as material.

Generated by immunoSEQ multiplex PCR, the TCRdb table keeps only in-frame clones and is missing some. The top ten hold roughly 5% of the sample, which has 45,000 to 55,000 clones, roughly 83% seen once. The germline V gene encodes CDR1 LGHNA and CDR2 YNFKEQ. Trimming took 3 bases from V and 7 from J; bases not matched to a gene: 11. The CDR3 sequence is 16 residues long. Sequencing used peripheral blood. The J gene is TRBJ2-2, the V gene TRBV4-2; 7 bases agree with TRBD2. The receptor was derived from a human donor in a cohort sampled during active COVID-19. In nucleotides, the CDR3 is TGTGCCAGCAGCCATTCCCCAGCGGGGAAGAACGGGGAGCTGTTTTTT. It codes for CASSHSPAGKNGELFF.